This TCR beta chain stems from a study of blood T cell repertoires in COVID-19. Background on the study: COVID-19 samples collected from the United States, Italy and Spain covered acute and convalescent phases.

Sequencing was performed with immunoSEQ multiplex PCR; in TCRdb, only in-frame clones are kept and a portion is missing. The sample includes about 230,000 clones, more than 75% seen only once; the top ten take 0.98%. Trimming pared 1 base from V and 10 bases from J, leaving 14 bases between. The CDR3 runs to 15 residues. From germline, CDR1 is LGHDT and CDR2 YNNKEL (reference sequence). The source of this sequence is a man aged 35 to 55 with acute or convalescent COVID-19. The chain employs TRBV3-1 (or the pseudogene TRBV3-2) and TRBJ1-6, with D perhaps TRBD1 (5 bases). Material: peripheral blood. The CDR3 DNA sequence: TGTGCCAGCAGCCAAGGCTCGGGGGAAGGGTCACCCCTCCACTTT. It yields the protein CASSQGSGEGSPLHF.